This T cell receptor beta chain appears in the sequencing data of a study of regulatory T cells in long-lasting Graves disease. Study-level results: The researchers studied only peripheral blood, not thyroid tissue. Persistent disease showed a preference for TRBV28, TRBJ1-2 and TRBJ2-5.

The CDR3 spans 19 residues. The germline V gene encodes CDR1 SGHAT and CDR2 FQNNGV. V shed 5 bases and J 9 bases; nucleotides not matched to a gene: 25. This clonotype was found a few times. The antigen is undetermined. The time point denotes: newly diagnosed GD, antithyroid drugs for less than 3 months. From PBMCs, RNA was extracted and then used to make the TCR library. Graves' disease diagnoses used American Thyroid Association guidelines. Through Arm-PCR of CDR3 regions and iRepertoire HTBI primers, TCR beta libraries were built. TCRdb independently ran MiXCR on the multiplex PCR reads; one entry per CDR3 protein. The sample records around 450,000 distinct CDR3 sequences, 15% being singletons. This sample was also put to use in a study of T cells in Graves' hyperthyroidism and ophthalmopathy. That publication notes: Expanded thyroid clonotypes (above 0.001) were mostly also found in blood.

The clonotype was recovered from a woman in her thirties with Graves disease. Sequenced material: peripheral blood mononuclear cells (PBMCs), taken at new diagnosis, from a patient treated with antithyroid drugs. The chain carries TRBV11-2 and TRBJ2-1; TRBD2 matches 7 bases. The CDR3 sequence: CASSPPPRSGIVGYGEQFF. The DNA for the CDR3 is TGTGCCAGCAGCCCCCCACCTCGGAGCGGGATAGTTGGGTATGGTGAGCAGTTCTTC.